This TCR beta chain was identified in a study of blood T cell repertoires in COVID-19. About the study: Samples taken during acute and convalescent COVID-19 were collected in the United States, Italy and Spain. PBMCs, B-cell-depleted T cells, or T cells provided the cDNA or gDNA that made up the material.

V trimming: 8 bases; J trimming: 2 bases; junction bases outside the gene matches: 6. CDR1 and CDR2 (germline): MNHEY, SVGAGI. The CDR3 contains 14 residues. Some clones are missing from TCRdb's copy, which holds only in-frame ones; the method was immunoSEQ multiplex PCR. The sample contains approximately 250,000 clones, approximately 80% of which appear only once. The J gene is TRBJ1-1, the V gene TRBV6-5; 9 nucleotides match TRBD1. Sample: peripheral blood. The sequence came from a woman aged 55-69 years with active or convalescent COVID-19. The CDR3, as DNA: TGTGCCAGCTGCCTGACAGGGGGTAACACTGAAGCTTTCTTT. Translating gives CASCLTGGNTEAFF.